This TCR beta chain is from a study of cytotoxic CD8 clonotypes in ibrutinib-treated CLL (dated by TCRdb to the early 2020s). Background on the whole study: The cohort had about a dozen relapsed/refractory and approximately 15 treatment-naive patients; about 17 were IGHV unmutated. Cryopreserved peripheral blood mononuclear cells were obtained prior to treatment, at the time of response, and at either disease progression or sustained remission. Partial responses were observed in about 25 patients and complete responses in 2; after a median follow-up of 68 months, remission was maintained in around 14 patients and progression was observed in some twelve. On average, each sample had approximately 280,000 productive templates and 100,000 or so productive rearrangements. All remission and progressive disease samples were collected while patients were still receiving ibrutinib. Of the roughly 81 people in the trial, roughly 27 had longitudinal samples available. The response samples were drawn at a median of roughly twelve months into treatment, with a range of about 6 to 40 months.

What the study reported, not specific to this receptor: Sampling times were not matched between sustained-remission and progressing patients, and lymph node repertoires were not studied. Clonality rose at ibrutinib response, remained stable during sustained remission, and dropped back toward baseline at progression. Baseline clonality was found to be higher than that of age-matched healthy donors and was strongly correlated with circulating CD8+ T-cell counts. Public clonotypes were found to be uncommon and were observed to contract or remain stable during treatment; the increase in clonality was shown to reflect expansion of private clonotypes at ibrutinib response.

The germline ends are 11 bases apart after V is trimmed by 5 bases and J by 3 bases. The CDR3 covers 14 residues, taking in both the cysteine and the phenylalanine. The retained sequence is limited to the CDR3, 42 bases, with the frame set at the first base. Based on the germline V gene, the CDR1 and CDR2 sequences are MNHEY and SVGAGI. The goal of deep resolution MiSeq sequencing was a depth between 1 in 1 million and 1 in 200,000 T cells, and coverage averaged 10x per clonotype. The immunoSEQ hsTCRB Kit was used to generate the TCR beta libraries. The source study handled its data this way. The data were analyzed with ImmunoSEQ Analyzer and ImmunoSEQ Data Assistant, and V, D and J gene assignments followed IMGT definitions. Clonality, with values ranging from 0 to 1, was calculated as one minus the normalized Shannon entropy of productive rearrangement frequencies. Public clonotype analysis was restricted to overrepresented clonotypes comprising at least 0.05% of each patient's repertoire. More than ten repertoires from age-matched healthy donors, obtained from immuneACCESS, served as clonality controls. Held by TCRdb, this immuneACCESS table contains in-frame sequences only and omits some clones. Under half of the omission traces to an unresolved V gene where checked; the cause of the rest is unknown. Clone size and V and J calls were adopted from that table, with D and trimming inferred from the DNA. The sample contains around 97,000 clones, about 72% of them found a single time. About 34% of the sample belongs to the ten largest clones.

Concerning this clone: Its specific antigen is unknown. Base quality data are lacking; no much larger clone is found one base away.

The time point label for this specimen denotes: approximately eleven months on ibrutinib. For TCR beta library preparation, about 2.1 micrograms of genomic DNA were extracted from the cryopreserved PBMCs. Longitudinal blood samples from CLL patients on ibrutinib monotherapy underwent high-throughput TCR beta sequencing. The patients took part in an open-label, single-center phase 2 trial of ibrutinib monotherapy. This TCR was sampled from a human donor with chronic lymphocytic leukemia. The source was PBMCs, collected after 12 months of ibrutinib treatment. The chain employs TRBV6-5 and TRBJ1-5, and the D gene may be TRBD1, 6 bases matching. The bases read TGTGCCAGCAGTCAGACAGGCGTCAATCAGCCCCAGCATTTT. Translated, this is CASSQTGVNQPQHF.